This T cell receptor beta chain was observed in a study of identifying expanded T cells in peripheral blood. A note on this clone: Its antigen is unidentified.

Germline CDR1 SGHTA, CDR2 FQGNSA. V trimming: 1 base; J trimming: 6 bases; junction bases outside the gene matches: 11. This CDR3 has 16 amino acids. During the collection period, no donor immune events like infections were recorded. TCRdb's copy holds only in-frame clones and misses some; the assay was immunoSEQ multiplex PCR. The profile shows roughly 130,000 clones, 65% to 90% of them singletons. Study-wide points: Across healthy donors, higher total template counts meant significantly greater approximately 2-week count variance. Technical replicates showed approximately 1.2 changed clones; roughly two weeks around 15; four weeks 19.

The J gene is TRBJ2-7, the V gene TRBV7-2; 8 bases agree with TRBD1. The TCR comes from a person aged 18 to 75 in good health. The specimen was blood. CDR3 in amino acids: CASSLVRAGGWSEQYF. For the CDR3, the DNA is TGTGCCAGCAGCTTAGTTCGTGCAGGGGGCTGGAGCGAGCAGTACTTC.